The 7 T cell receptor beta chains below come from one sample, sequenced in a study of blood T cells in healthy people across ages. Combining a sample-barcoded 5' primer with a J-beta primer mix, a second PCR ran for roughly 7 to 11 cycles. Via MiXCR, TCRdb re-called the 5' RACE reads, giving one row per CDR3 protein. The table includes 540,000 or so distinct CDR3 sequences, 45% to 55% detected once. Sequenced: blood. These receptors came from a man older than 75 in good health.

This clonotype was picked up one time. This chain joins TRBV12-3 or TRBV12-4 and TRBJ2-6; TRBD1 matches at 8 bases. After removal of 1 base from V and 2 bases from J, the junction contained 4 bases not matched to a gene. The CDR3 length is 17 residues. The CDR3 is CASSLGTGIPGANVLTF. Here the CDR3 DNA reads TGTGCCAGCAGTTTAGGGACAGGGATACCTGGGGCCAACGTCCTGACTTTC.

About this clonotype: A read error is possible here, since a much larger clone lies one base away. This chain links TRBV6-6 with TRBJ1-2; D is perhaps TRBD1 (6 bases). The CDR3 is made up of 15 amino acids. The germline V gene encodes CDR1 MNHNY and CDR2 SVGAGI (reference sequence). V lost 8 bases and J lost 3, with 19 bases in between. The CDR3 protein is CASGITGTRYYGYTF. The CDR3 nucleotides are TGTGCCAGCGGGATCACCGGGACAAGGTACTATGGCTACACCTTC.

The table lists this clonotype with many counts. The chain recombines TRBV6-6 with TRBJ1-4; the D gene is possibly TRBD1 (5 bases). The length of the CDR3 is 14 residues. Trimming cost V 4 bases and J 0 bases, with 6 bases left between them. Germline values: CDR1 MNHNY, CDR2 SVGAGI (reference sequence). CDR3 amino acids: CASSSTATNEKLFF. CDR3 DNA: TGTGCCAGCAGTTCGACAGCAACTAATGAAAAACTGTTTTTT.

This clonotype was seen repeatedly, ten times or more. The genes are TRBV6-5 and TRBJ2-5; TRBD1 matches 9 bases. J gave up 4 bases and V 0 bases, and 6 bases lay outside the gene matches. This CDR3 is 16 amino acids long. Germline V gives CDR1 MNHEY, CDR2 SVGAGI. In DNA form, the CDR3 reads TGTGCCAGCAGTTACTCTCGGGACAGGGCTGGAGAGACCCAGTACTTC. Protein product: CASSYSRDRAGETQYF.

With respect to this clonotype: Given a much more abundant clone one base away, this may be a read error. The chain links TRBV6-5 to TRBJ2-7; D not resolved. Gene TRBJ2-5 matches the end of the DNA better, so the J call may be wrong. CDR1 is MNHEY, CDR2 SVGAGI, per germline. CDR3 length: 15 amino acids. CDR3 nucleotides: TGTGCCAGCAGCTCGGACCCCGACATCCAAGCGACCCAGTACTTC. This codes for CASSSDPDIQATQYF.

This clonotype was counted only a few times. The V and J genes are TRBV28 and TRBJ2-1, with D perhaps matching TRBD2 (5 bases). This CDR3 comprises 14 residues. V dropped 3 bases and J dropped 1 base, with 7 bases sitting between them. Germline loops: CDR1 MDHEN, CDR2 SYDVKM. CDR3 amino acids: CASSFPGSYNEQFF. CDR3 coding DNA: TGTGCCAGCAGTTTCCCGGGGTCCTACAATGAGCAGTTCTTC.

The chain uses TRBV27 and TRBJ1-5, with D possibly being TRBD1 (6 bases). The V and J ends lost 3 bases and 5 bases respectively, with 11 bases between them. From germline, CDR1 is MNHEY and CDR2 SMNVEV (reference sequence). The CDR3 runs to 14 residues. The CDR3 protein is CASSFQQGYQPQHF. The CDR3 region has the DNA TGTGCCAGCAGTTTCCAACAGGGATATCAGCCCCAGCATTTT.